A selection of T cell receptor beta chains follows, all from one sample in a study of vaccination and CD4 T cells after COVID-19. These receptors are not linked to any known antigen. Each CDR3 protein is one row after TCRdb ran MiXCR on the PCR reads. The sample has roughly 9,000 distinct CDR3 sequences, around 48% seen once. Sequencing was performed on CD4+ T cells from blood, cultured in vitro. The source of these receptors is a human donor in good health. Each CDR3 is given with its conserved first and last residue. A D gene is named only where the DNA matches it firmly. Only part of the rows carry a size: once, few, many, or a class if the clone is expanded.

J gene,D gene,V gene,clone size,CDR3 DNA,CDR3 protein
TRBJ2-5,NA,TRBV28,once,TGTGCCAGCAGTTTACTCCGGGCGCAGACCCAGTACTTC,CASSLLRAQTQYF
TRBJ2-3,TRBD1,TRBV10-3,once,TGTGCCATCAGGACCGGGACAGGGGGCGGTACGCAGTATTTT,CAIRTGTGGGTQYF
TRBJ2-7,TRBD2,TRBV29-1,NA,TGCAGCGTTGCTATTGGCGGGAGTTCCTACGAGCAGTACTTC,CSVAIGGSSYEQYF
TRBJ1-1,NA,TRBV6-2/TRBV6-3,NA,TGTGCCAGCAGAGACCCCCGGCCTCGGCAGGGACGCATGAACACTGAAGCTTTCTTT,CASRDPRPRQGRMNTEAFF
TRBJ2-5,NA,TRBV20-1,NA,TGCAGTGGTCAGGGAGCGACTAAAGAGACCCAGTACTTC,CSGQGATKETQYF
TRBJ1-6,NA,TRBV5-5,few,TGTGCCAGCAGCTTCCAGGAAAGTTCACCCCTCCACTTT,CASSFQESSPLHF
TRBJ1-5,NA,TRBV27,few,TGTGCCAGCAGTTTCCGATTCGACGGGAGCAATCAGCCCCAGCATTTT,CASSFRFDGSNQPQHF
TRBJ1-2,TRBD1,TRBV28,few,TGTGCCAGCAGTACAGGGGGCAAAGGCTACACCTTC,CASSTGGKGYTF
TRBJ2-3,TRBD2,TRBV10-3,NA,TGTGCCATCAGTCTAGCGGGATCTAGCACAGATACGCAGTATTTT,CAISLAGSSTDTQYF
TRBJ2-3,NA,TRBV28,NA,TGTGCCAGCAGTTTATCCTGGGCTAGCGGCACAGATACGCAGTATTTT,CASSLSWASGTDTQYF
TRBJ2-5,NA,TRBV28,once,TGTGCCAGCAGTCTCGGGGGGCTCAGAGGGACCCAGTACTTC,CASSLGGLRGTQYF
TRBJ2-7,NA,TRBV6-2/TRBV6-3,NA,TGTGCCAGCACCCAACAGGGTCGGAGTCCCTACGAGCAGTACTTC,CASTQQGRSPYEQYF
TRBJ2-6,TRBD1,TRBV4-2,NA,TGTGCCAGCAGCTTAGGGGACAGGGTTTCCTCTGGGGCCAACGTCCTGACTTTC,CASSLGDRVSSGANVLTF
TRBJ2-5,NA,TRBV20-1,few,TGCAGTGCTATCGCTAGCGCGGAGACCCAGTACTTC,CSAIASAETQYF
TRBJ1-1,NA,TRBV7-9,once,TGTGCCAGCAGCTTAGCGACAGTCAACACTGAAGCTTTCTTT,CASSLATVNTEAFF
TRBJ2-1,TRBD2,TRBV28,NA,TGTGCCAGCAGTTCCCCCCTTTGGGGGGGGTCCTCGAATGAGCAGTTCTTC,CASSSPLWGGSSNEQFF
TRBJ2-2,NA,TRBV6-4,NA,TGTGCCAGCAGTCATCAGTGGCCGACCGGGGAGCTGTTTTTT,CASSHQWPTGELFF
TRBJ2-7,TRBD2,TRBV6-1,few,TGTGCCAGCAGCACTAGCGGTAGTTACGAGCAGTACTTC,CASSTSGSYEQYF
TRBJ1-1,NA,TRBV5-1,NA,TGCGCCAGCAGCTTCCGGGGTAGGGCTTTCTTT,CASSFRGRAFF
TRBJ2-7,TRBD2,TRBV10-3,NA,TGTGCCATCAACCCCGGGACTACCGCCGGCGAGCAGTACTTC,CAINPGTTAGEQYF
TRBJ2-7,TRBD2,TRBV5-1,NA,TGCGCCAGCAGCTTGGGACGGGATTTCGGGACTAGCGGGACAAGACGCTCCTACGAGCAGTACTTC,CASSLGRDFGTSGTRRSYEQYF
TRBJ2-5,NA,TRBV21-1,NA,TGTGCCAGCAGCAAAAATGGGGGAGTGGCGGGAGGGTTCCAAGAGACCCAGTACTTC,CASSKNGGVAGGFQETQYF
TRBJ1-2,TRBD1,TRBV20-1,few,TGCAGTGCAAGTACCGGGACAGGAGGCTACACCTTC,CSASTGTGGYTF
TRBJ2-7,NA,TRBV20-1,NA,TGCAGTGCGGAAGAGGGACGCGAGCAGTACTTC,CSAEEGREQYF
TRBJ2-1,TRBD1,TRBV24-1,NA,TGTGCCACCAGTGATAGGACAGGGGGCTCCTACAATGAGCAGTTCTTC,CATSDRTGGSYNEQFF
TRBJ1-1,NA,TRBV7-9,few,TGTGCCAGCAGCCCCCGACGGTGGGGGAAGTTTGTCAACACTGAAGCTTTCTTT,CASSPRRWGKFVNTEAFF
TRBJ2-7,TRBD1,TRBV6-5,NA,TGTGCCAGCAGTTACTCGCTACTGGGACAGGGATCCTACGAGCAGTACTTC,CASSYSLLGQGSYEQYF
TRBJ2-3,NA,TRBV7-2,NA,TGTGCCAGCAGTTTCCCCCTCGGTCTAGATACGCAGTATTTT,CASSFPLGLDTQYF
TRBJ2-3,TRBD1,TRBV12-3/TRBV12-4,NA,TGTGCCAGCAGTGACGGACAGGGGGCGATGATACGCAATACGCAGTATTTT,CASSDGQGAMIRNTQYF
TRBJ1-2,NA,TRBV27,NA,TGTGCCAGCAGTTCCGCCGTCACATTAGCTAACTATGGCTACACCTTC,CASSSAVTLANYGYTF
TRBJ2-1,TRBD2,TRBV20-1,NA,TGCAGTGCTAGTTTTCCTAGCGGGGGGATATACAATGAGCAGTTCTTC,CSASFPSGGIYNEQFF
TRBJ2-1,TRBD2,TRBV27,NA,TGTGCCAGCAGTTTATTGACTAGCGGATCTTACAATGAGCAGTTCTTC,CASSLLTSGSYNEQFF
TRBJ1-3,NA,TRBV21-1,NA,TGTGCCAGCAGCAAAGTGGCGATTTGGGGAGGAAACACCATATATTTT,CASSKVAIWGGNTIYF
TRBJ2-3,TRBD2,TRBV10-3,NA,TGTGCCATCAGGGATGTTGGACTAGCGTCAGATACGCAGTATTTT,CAIRDVGLASDTQYF
TRBJ1-3,NA,TRBV27,few,TGTGCCAGCAGTTTAACAAGGTTCGGAAACACCATATATTTT,CASSLTRFGNTIYF
TRBJ2-3,TRBD1,TRBV7-9,NA,TGTGCCAGCAGCTTGATGAGGGGGCAAAGCACAGATACGCAGTATTTT,CASSLMRGQSTDTQYF
TRBJ1-1,NA,TRBV30,NA,TGTGCCTGGGGGGGCCAGGGAAAGACTGAAGCTTTCTTT,CAWGGQGKTEAFF
TRBJ2-6,NA,TRBV20-1,NA,TGCAGTGCTAGAGCCCCAGGGGTCGTCGGGGCCAACGTCCTGACTTTC,CSARAPGVVGANVLTF
TRBJ2-1,NA,TRBV4-1,NA,TGCGCCAGCAGCCAAGATAGTCCCCTGTTCTTC,CASSQDSPLFF
TRBJ2-7,NA,TRBV10-2,NA,TGCGCCAGCAGTGACTACTACGAGCAGTACTTC,CASSDYYEQYF
TRBJ1-1,TRBD1,TRBV7-2,NA,TGTGCCAGCAGCTCCAAGACAGGGGGGAACACTGAAGCTTTCTTT,CASSSKTGGNTEAFF
TRBJ1-6,TRBD1,TRBV12-3/TRBV12-4,few,TGTGCCAGCAGATTGACAGGGAGTAATTCACCCCTCCACTTT,CASRLTGSNSPLHF
TRBJ2-5,TRBD1,TRBV24-1,NA,TGTGCCACCAGTGATCCGACAGGGGTGGTGGAGACCCAGTACTTC,CATSDPTGVVETQYF
TRBJ2-5,NA,TRBV7-2,NA,TGTGCCAGCAGCATCCACCCGCTCGGGACAAATCAAGAGACCCAGTACTTC,CASSIHPLGTNQETQYF
TRBJ1-1,NA,TRBV28,NA,TGTGCCAGCAGCCCTCCTTTAACTGAAGCTTTCTTT,CASSPPLTEAFF
TRBJ2-7,NA,TRBV12-3/TRBV12-4,once,TGTGCCAGCAGTTTCCAAGGGGGGGTCGACGAGCAGTACTTC,CASSFQGGVDEQYF
TRBJ2-7,NA,TRBV20-1,once,TGCAGTGCTAGAGCCCCCGGGAGATTATCCTACGAGCAGTACTTC,CSARAPGRLSYEQYF
TRBJ2-1,NA,TRBV6-2/TRBV6-3,NA,TGTGCCAGCAGTTACTCGATTGGGAATGAGCAGTTCTTC,CASSYSIGNEQFF
TRBJ1-2,NA,TRBV2,NA,TGTGCCAGCAGTGAGGGGGGGGGAAGTGATGTATATGGCTACACCTTC,CASSEGGGSDVYGYTF
TRBJ2-2,TRBD2,TRBV4-1,once,TGCGCCAGCAGCCGGGGAGGGATTGCGACCGGGGAGCTGTTTTTT,CASSRGGIATGELFF
TRBJ1-6,NA,TRBV27,few,TGTGCCAGCAGGCGTTGGGTCCCGTTTGATTCACCCCTCCACTTT,CASRRWVPFDSPLHF
TRBJ2-1,NA,TRBV14,NA,TGTGCCAGCCGGACGGGGGCCGCCTACAATGAGCAGTTCTTC,CASRTGAAYNEQFF
TRBJ2-7,TRBD2,TRBV19,NA,TGTGCCAGTAGTAGAAGCGGGAGTCTGTACGAGCAGTACTTC,CASSRSGSLYEQYF